This TCR beta chain was observed in a study of response to subunit inactivated influenza vaccine. TCRdb reanalysed the RT-PCR reads using MiXCR and keeps one entry per CDR3 protein. The data contain 500,000 to 600,000 distinct CDR3 sequences, around 13% of them singletons. This clonotype appeared many times. The CDR3 totals 11 residues. The germline V gene has CDR1 DFQATT and CDR2 SNEGSKA (reference sequence). Trimming shortened V by 0 bases and J by 9 bases, and 9 bases separated the two germline ends. The V and J genes are TRBV20-1 and TRBJ2-7; D gene unclear. This specimen consisted of PBMCs from blood, obtained roughly 45 days after vaccination. The clonotype comes from a middle-aged man who received an inactivated influenza vaccine. The DNA for the CDR3 is TGCAGTGCTAGAGATACCCCGGGGCAGTACTTC. Protein: CSARDTPGQYF.